This TCR beta chain was identified in a study of response to subunit inactivated influenza vaccine. TCRdb re-analysed the RT-PCR reads in MiXCR, keeping a single row per CDR3 protein. The table includes just under 550,000 distinct CDR3 sequences, roughly 23% detected once. The CDR3 runs 11 residues. Between the trimmed V and J ends, which lost 8 bases and 2 bases, there was a span of 7 bases. CDR1 is MNHEY and CDR2 is SVGEGT in the germline V gene. In its sample, this clonotype was seen a few times. The same sample was also used in a study of T cells expressing NK-cell markers. This second study says: Production of TCR beta cDNA relied on 5'RACE template switching with UMIs.

The rearrangement links TRBV6-2 or TRBV6-3 to TRBJ2-7; D unresolved. The sequencing here drew on CD4+ T cells sorted from PBMCs, taken approximately 13 days after vaccination. This TCR derives from a man aged 45-60 years who received an inactivated influenza vaccine. In DNA form, the CDR3 reads TGTGCCAGCGAGGATCCCTACGAGCAGTACTTC. It codes for CASEDPYEQYF.